The sequence of this T cell receptor (beta chain) was determined in a study of blood T cell repertoires in COVID-19. Study summary: Italy, Spain and the United States were the sources of the convalescent and acute COVID-19 samples.

Germline assignment: CDR1 LGHNA and CDR2 YSLEER. The CDR3 spans 16 residues. V lost 0 bases and J 4 bases, leaving 16 bases between the germline ends. TCRdb keeps only in-frame clones here, not all; method: immunoSEQ multiplex PCR. The sample has just over 650,000 clones; more than 80% are singletons. Sequenced input: peripheral blood. The chain recombines TRBV4-3 with TRBJ2-7, with D maybe TRBD1 (6 bases). This sequence originates from a woman between 18 and 30 years old with acute or convalescent COVID-19. In DNA form, the CDR3 reads TGCGCCAGCAGCCAAGAAACAGGGACCTTAATTTACGAGCAGTACTTC. This codes for CASSQETGTLIYEQYF.